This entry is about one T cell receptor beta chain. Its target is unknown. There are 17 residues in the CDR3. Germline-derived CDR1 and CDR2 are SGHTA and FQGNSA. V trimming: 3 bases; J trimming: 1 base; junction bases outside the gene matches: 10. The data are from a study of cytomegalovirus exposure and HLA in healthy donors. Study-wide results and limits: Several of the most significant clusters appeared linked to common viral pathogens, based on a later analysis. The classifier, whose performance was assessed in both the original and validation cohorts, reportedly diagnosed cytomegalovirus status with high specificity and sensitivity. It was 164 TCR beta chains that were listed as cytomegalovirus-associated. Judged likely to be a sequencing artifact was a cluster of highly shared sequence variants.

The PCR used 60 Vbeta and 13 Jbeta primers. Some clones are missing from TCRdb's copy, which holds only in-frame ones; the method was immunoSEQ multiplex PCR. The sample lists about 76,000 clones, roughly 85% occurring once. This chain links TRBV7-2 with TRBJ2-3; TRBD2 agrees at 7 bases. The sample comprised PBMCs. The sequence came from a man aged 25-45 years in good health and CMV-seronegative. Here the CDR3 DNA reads TGTGCCAGCAGCTTCCTTTCGGGGGGAGGCCGCACAGATACGCAGTATTTT. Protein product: CASSFLSGGGRTDTQYF. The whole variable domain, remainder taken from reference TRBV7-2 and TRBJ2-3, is GAGVSQSPSNKVTEKGKDVELRCDPISGHTALYWYRQSLGQGLEFLIYFQGNSAPDKSGLPSDRFSAERTGGSVSTLTIQRTQQEDSAVYLCASSFLSGGGRTDTQYFGPGTRLTVL.